The clone carrying this T cell receptor (beta chain) was seen ten or more times. It was RNA transcripts that yielded the amplified TCR beta CDR3 regions. The TCR CDR3 was amplified in a first-round RT-PCR using the HTBI primer set. TCRdb analysed the multiplex PCR reads with MiXCR anew, one entry per CDR3 protein. Of almost 500,000 distinct CDR3 sequences in the sample, approximately 23% were seen once. The data originate from a study of T cells in Graves' hyperthyroidism and ophthalmopathy. The V and J ends lost 6 bases and 1 base, in that order; junction bases with no gene match: 4. The CDR3 is 14 amino acids. The V gene's germline CDR1 is MDHEN and CDR2 SYDVKM.

The sequenced material came from blood. The source of this sequence is a woman aged 65 to 85 with Graves' ophthalmopathy. The gene calls are TRBV28 and TRBJ1-2; 8 nucleotides agree with TRBD1. CDR3 DNA: TGTGCCAGCAGAGGGACAGGAGTTAACTATGGCTACACCTTC. It specifies CASRGTGVNYGYTF.